This T cell receptor beta chain was obtained from a study of blood T cell repertoires in COVID-19. This clone was recorded once. V gave up 4 bases and J gave up 6 bases, with 15 bases separating them. Germline CDR1 reads SGDLS; CDR2 reads YYNGEE. CDR3 length equals 14 residues. Authors' analysis steps: Estimated nucleated cell counts came from reference gene primer amplification. Measured with immunoSEQ multiplex PCR; TCRdb has only the in-frame clones, and not every one. From that table come the V and J calls and clone size; the DNA was used to work out D and trimming. Among around 280,000 clones listed, around nine tenths were seen once.

Material: peripheral blood. The chain couples TRBV9 to TRBJ2-3, with D maybe TRBD2 (7 bases). The sequence was collected from a man between 70 and 80 years old with acute or convalescent COVID-19. CDR3 loop: CASSLEGGPDTQYF. The CDR3 nucleotides are TGTGCCAGCAGCCTTGAGGGGGGGCCCGATACGCAGTATTTT.